Listed here are 12 T cell receptor beta chains from one sample, sequenced in a study of CD4+ T cells in melanoma. This table comes from immunoSEQ multiplex PCR, and its TCRdb copy is limited to in-frame clones, with some not included. The sample lists about 3,900 clones, about 80% seen once, with around a tenth in the top ten. Sequenced sample: tumor tissue. Receptors originate from a human donor with melanoma.

The chain is built from TRBV27 and TRBJ1-6; D is unclear. The germline V gene encodes CDR1 MNHEY and CDR2 SMNVEV (reference sequence). CDR3 length: 14 residues. V was cut by 1 base and J by 7 bases, with 8 bases left in between. CDR3 sequence reads: CASSLLGRNSPLHF. CDR3 DNA: TGTGCCAGCAGTTTATTAGGGAGAAATTCACCCCTCCACTTT.

The V call is TRBV7-8, the J call TRBJ2-1; 9 bases align to TRBD2. Unmatched junction bases numbered 7, after V lost 5 bases and J lost 14 bases. Germline values: CDR1 SGHVS, CDR2 FQNEAQ. This CDR3 has 12 amino acids. CDR3: CASSLLAGREFF. In DNA form, the CDR3 reads TGTGCCAGCAGCCTCCTAGCGGGAAGGGAGTTCTTC.

Only one count was recorded for this clone. The rearrangement uses TRBV6-6 and TRBJ2-5, with D tentatively TRBD1 (6 bases). The J call is uncertain, as TRBJ2-7 better fits the DNA end. The CDR3 loop spans 14 amino acids. Per germline, CDR1 MNHNY and CDR2 SVGAGI (reference sequence). CDR3 bases: TGTGCCAGCAGTTACGCCGAGGGGGTCTACGAGCAGTACTTC. Its translation: CASSYAEGVYEQYF.

The rearrangement joins TRBV6-1 to TRBJ2-5; weak D call: TRBD2 (6 bases). Germline assignment: CDR1 MNHNS and CDR2 SASEGT. V was trimmed by 3 bases and J by 4 bases, leaving 15 bases between them. CDR3 length: 15 residues. The CDR3 DNA follows: TGTGCCAGCAGTGATGGAGGGGCCCCCATAGAGACCCAGTACTTC. It is translated as CASSDGGAPIETQYF.

The V and J genes are TRBV7-9 and TRBJ2-2, with D unresolved. The germline V gene encodes CDR1 SEHNR and CDR2 FQNEAQ (reference sequence). This CDR3 spans 12 amino acids. V was cut by 6 bases and J by 1 base, with 3 bases left in between. CDR3 bases: TGTGCCAGCAGGGGGAACACCGGGGAGCTGTTTTTT. Translated, it gives CASRGNTGELFF.

This clone has only a few counts. This sequence joins TRBV6-5 and TRBJ1-5; 7 nucleotides align to TRBD1. The CDR3 has 15 residues. V lost 0 bases, J lost 4 bases, and 3 bases stayed unmatched. Germline V gene sequence: CDR1 MNHEY, CDR2 SVGAGI. This chain's CDR3 is CASSYSGQPNQPQHF. CDR3 in DNA: TGTGCCAGCAGTTACTCGGGACAGCCAAATCAGCCCCAGCATTTT.

In this sample, this clone turned up once. This chain connects TRBV19 to TRBJ2-3, with D possibly TRBD2 on 6 matching bases. Trimming left V 4 bases short and J 11 bases short, with 19 bases between. Germline assignment: CDR1 LNHDA and CDR2 SQIVND (reference sequence). The CDR3 is 14 amino acids. The CDR3 region is CASSRSGNMEGQYF. DNA of the CDR3: TGTGCCAGTAGTAGGTCAGGGAATATGGAGGGGCAGTATTTT. Together with reference TRBV19 and TRBJ2-3, the CDR3 gives the full variable domain: DGGITQSPKYLFRKEGQNVTLSCEQNLNHDAMYWYRQDPGQGLRLIYYSQIVNDFQKGDIAEGYSVSREKKESFPLTVTSAQKNPTAFYLCASSRSGNMEGQYFGPGTRLTVL.

V is TRBV7-8 and J is TRBJ1-1, with a possible D match to TRBD1 (5 bases). Between the trimmed V and J ends, which lost 1 base and 0 bases, there was a span of 15 bases. CDR1 is SGHVS, CDR2 FQNEAQ, per germline. The CDR3 extends over 17 amino acids. The CDR3 is CASSLGTMRGVNTEAFF. CDR3 DNA sequence: TGTGCCAGCAGCTTAGGGACAATGAGGGGCGTGAACACTGAAGCTTTCTTT.

The V call is TRBV7-8, the J call TRBJ1-2, with D possibly being TRBD1 (6 bases). V was trimmed by 2 bases and J by 3 bases, leaving 25 bases between them. The CDR3 has 19 amino acids. Germline loops: CDR1 SGHVS, CDR2 FQNEAQ. The CDR3 coding sequence is TGTGCCAGCAGCTTACCACGGGACACGCGTTTCCAGTCTGACTATGGCTACACCTTC. It yields the protein CASSLPRDTRFQSDYGYTF.

The chain is built from TRBV28 and TRBJ1-3, with D maybe TRBD1 (6 bases). V was shortened by 2 bases and J by 8 bases, with 16 bases between the two germline ends. CDR3 length: 15 residues. The germline V gene encodes CDR1 MDHEN and CDR2 SYDVKM. CDR3 DNA: TGTGCCAGCAGTTTAGGGGGCAGGGTTAGTGACACCATATATTTT. It specifies CASSLGGRVSDTIYF. Full variable domain (rest looked up from reference TRBV28 and TRBJ1-3): DVKVTQSSRYLVKRTGEKVFLECVQDMDHENMFWYRQDPGLGLRLIYFSYDVKMKEKGDIPEGYSVSREKKERFSLILESASTNQTSMYLCASSLGGRVSDTIYFGEGSWLTVV.

The chain recombines TRBV7-2 with TRBJ1-4; D possibly corresponds to TRBD1 (5 bases). The V gene lost 2 bases and the J gene lost 4 bases, with 17 bases spanning the gap. Germline CDR1 and CDR2: SGHTA and FQGNSA. The CDR3 is made up of 17 amino acids. CDR3 region: CASSLWGRGGLNEKLFF. The CDR3 DNA is TGTGCCAGCAGCTTATGGGGGAGGGGCGGCCTTAATGAAAAACTGTTTTTT.

About this clone: Other DNA sequences in the same sample also yield this CDR3. The V call is TRBV6-5, the J call TRBJ2-1; 14 bases fit TRBD2. The CDR3 contains 16 residues. CDR1 is MNHEY, CDR2 SVGAGI, per germline. V lost 2 bases to trimming and J lost 6 bases; unmatched junction nucleotides: 3. CDR3 loop: CASSYTGLAGGNEQFF. DNA of the CDR3: TGTGCCAGCAGTTACACCGGACTAGCGGGGGGCAATGAGCAGTTCTTC.